Following are 32 T cell receptor beta chains from one sample sequenced in a study of a mutant IDH1 vaccine in newly diagnosed glioma. Noted time point: week 23, last vaccination. Alongside topical imiquimod, each dose of vaccine comprised 300 ug of mutant IDH1 20-mer peptide. Antigen specificity for these receptors is unknown. TCRdb keeps only in-frame clones here, not all; method: immunoSEQ multiplex PCR. In the table there are some 31,000 clones, more than 70% of which are singletons. The specimen comprised PBMCs, sampled from a glioma patient whose treatment included an IDH1 peptide vaccine. These TCRs come from a woman aged 18 to 35 with glioma.

This clone appeared once. The chain couples TRBV5-4 to TRBJ2-1; TRBD1 agrees at 9 bases. Germline CDR1 reads SGHNT; CDR2 reads YYREEE (reference sequence). CDR3 length equals 15 residues. The V segment lost 4 bases and the J segment 7 bases; nucleotides outside the gene matches: 9. CDR3 nucleotide sequence: TGTGCCAGCAGCAATACGGGACAGGGACGGAATGAGCAGTTCTTC. It is translated as CASSNTGQGRNEQFF.

J is TRBJ2-7 and V is TRBV27; 9 nucleotides line up with TRBD1. This CDR3 is 14 amino acids long. Germline V CDR1 and CDR2: MNHEY, SMNVEV (reference sequence). V dropped 4 bases and J dropped 4; count of bases not matched to a gene: 5. The chain's CDR3 is CASSSGQGVYEQYF. The CDR3 nucleotides are TGTGCCAGCAGTTCGGGACAGGGCGTGTACGAGCAGTACTTC.

The chain joins TRBV6-1 to TRBJ2-5; perhaps TRBD2 as D (5 bases). The CDR3 contains 14 residues. Germline V gives CDR1 MNHNS, CDR2 SASEGT. Deletions cut 6 bases from V and 8 bases from J, with 19 bases between. In DNA form, the CDR3 reads TGTGCCAGCAGGGTGGACTTTCTGGTAGGAACCCAGTACTTC. Its protein is CASRVDFLVGTQYF.

The rearrangement uses TRBV10-3 and TRBJ1-1; the D is unclear. CDR1 is ENHRY, CDR2 SYGVKD, per germline. V gave up 3 bases and J gave up 4 bases, with 12 bases separating them. This CDR3 comprises 14 residues. The CDR3 is CAISEEVAVTEAFF. The CDR3 DNA reads as TGTGCCATCAGTGAAGAGGTAGCGGTCACTGAAGCTTTCTTT.

J is TRBJ2-6 and V is TRBV28; the match to TRBD2 covers 9 bases. This CDR3 is 16 amino acids long. The germline CDR1 and CDR2 sequences are MDHEN and SYDVKM. J gave up 0 bases and V 6 bases, and 3 bases lay outside the gene matches. Here the CDR3 DNA reads TGTGCCAGCAGACTAGCGGGTTTCTCTGGGGCCAACGTCCTGACTTTC. It is translated as CASRLAGFSGANVLTF.

The V gene is TRBV6-5, the J gene TRBJ1-1, with D possibly matching TRBD1 (5 bases). The CDR3 covers 12 residues. V shed 4 bases and J shed 4 bases, with 7 bases lying between them. Germline CDR1 reads MNHEY; CDR2 reads SVGAGI. The CDR3 spells CASSWRGTEAFF. Written as DNA, the CDR3 is TGTGCCAGCAGTTGGAGGGGCACTGAAGCTTTCTTT.

V usage is TRBV4-1 and J usage is TRBJ1-2, with D unclear. CDR3 length equals 15 residues. V lost 0 bases and J 3 bases, leaving 11 bases between the germline ends. Germline CDR1 MGHRA, CDR2 YSYEKL. CDR3 in DNA: TGCGCCAGCAGCCAAGAGATCGGACCGGACTATGGCTACACCTTC. Its translation: CASSQEIGPDYGYTF.

This chain connects TRBV19 to TRBJ2-7; D is undetermined. This CDR3 has 13 residues. In germline, CDR1 is LNHDA, CDR2 SQIVND (reference sequence). The V gene lost 6 bases and the J gene lost 3 bases, with 12 bases spanning the gap. The CDR3: CASSPTDLYEQYF. CDR3 DNA: TGTGCCAGTAGCCCAACGGACCTCTACGAGCAGTACTTC. Variable domain in full (rest from reference TRBV19 and TRBJ2-7): DGGITQSPKYLFRKEGQNVTLSCEQNLNHDAMYWYRQDPGQGLRLIYYSQIVNDFQKGDIAEGYSVSREKKESFPLTVTSAQKNPTAFYLCASSPTDLYEQYFGPGTRLTVT.

CDR3 residues: CASSRGGGSKIYEQYF. The CDR3 nucleotides read TGTGCCAGCAGCCGGGGAGGGGGCTCGAAGATCTACGAGCAGTACTTC. The chain carries TRBV14 and TRBJ2-7, with D perhaps being TRBD1 or TRBD2 (7 bases each). CDR1 SGHDN and CDR2 FVKESK come from the germline V gene. The CDR3 length is 16 residues. V lost 4 bases, J lost 3 bases, and 19 bases lay in between.

This clone came up once. The chain employs TRBV5-6 and TRBJ2-7, with 10 nucleotides matching TRBD1. The ends lost 2 bases at V and 3 bases at J; junction bases unmatched: 2. The CDR3 spans 14 residues. CDR1 SGHDT and CDR2 YYEEEE come from the germline V gene. CDR3 residues: CASSFWDRGYEQYF. CDR3 nucleotides: TGTGCCAGCAGCTTTTGGGACAGGGGCTACGAGCAGTACTTC.

The V and J genes are TRBV7-2 and TRBJ2-7, with D perhaps matching TRBD1 (6 bases). The CDR3 consists of 13 residues. Trimming took 5 bases from V and 3 from J, leaving 11 bases between them. Germline V CDR1 and CDR2: SGHTA, FQGNSA. The DNA of the CDR3 is TGTGCCAGCAGCGGGGACATTTTCTACGAGCAGTACTTC. It specifies CASSGDIFYEQYF.

This clone was recorded a few times. V gene TRBV7-9 combines with J gene TRBJ1-1; possibly TRBD1 for D (5 bases). Trimming stripped 3 bases from V and 5 bases from J, with 10 bases between. CDR1 is SEHNR and CDR2 is FQNEAQ in the germline V gene (reference sequence). CDR3 length: 13 residues. Here the CDR3 DNA reads TGTGCCAGCAGCTTTAGTGGGACGACTGAAGCTTTCTTT. Translated, it gives CASSFSGTTEAFF.

Only a few counts were recorded for this clone. The chain carries TRBV29-1 and TRBJ1-1, with D possibly being TRBD1 (5 bases). Germline CDR1 is SQVTM and CDR2 is ANQGSEA. Trimming cost V 4 bases and J 7 bases, with 7 bases left between them. CDR3 size: 10 residues. The CDR3, as DNA: TGCAGCGTTGTGGGGGTTGAAGCTTTCTTT. As protein: CSVVGVEAFF. The full variable domain, its missing parts supplied by reference TRBV29-1 and TRBJ1-1, is SAVISQKPSRDICQRGTSLTIQCQVDSQVTMMFWYRQQPGQSLTLIATANQGSEATYESGFVIDKFPISRPNLTFSTLTVSNMSPEDSSIYLCSVVGVEAFFGQGTRLTVV.

The genes are TRBV28 and TRBJ1-1; 8 bases agree with TRBD1. The CDR3 is 17 amino acids. Germline V gene lookup returns CDR1 MDHEN and CDR2 SYDVKM. The junction had 13 bases not matched to a gene; V was cut back by 5 bases and J by 2 bases. The CDR3 is CASSPRTGITLNTEAFF. The DNA of the CDR3 is TGTGCCAGCAGTCCGCGGACAGGGATTACCTTAAACACTGAAGCTTTCTTT.

The table lists this clone with a count of one. V usage is TRBV18 and J usage is TRBJ2-1; 8 bases fit TRBD1. The germline V gene has CDR1 KGHSH and CDR2 LQKENI. The CDR3 extends over 15 amino acids. Trimming at V came to 1 base and at J to 5 bases, leaving 4 bases not matched to a gene. The CDR3: CASSPQKGQDNEQFF. The CDR3 DNA reads TGTGCCAGCTCACCACAGAAGGGACAGGACAATGAGCAGTTCTTC.

This clone was observed a single time. The chain has TRBV28 and TRBJ1-1; D possibly corresponds to TRBD1 (5 bases). The CDR3 consists of 13 residues. Germline loops: CDR1 MDHEN, CDR2 SYDVKM. The V gene lost 3 bases and the J gene lost 5 bases, with 10 bases spanning the gap. CDR3 residues: CASSLGGRTEAFF. For the CDR3, the DNA is TGTGCCAGCAGTTTGGGGGGACGGACTGAAGCTTTCTTT.

The chain links TRBV4-1 to TRBJ2-2; D remains unclear. This CDR3 spans 14 amino acids. Looked up from germline, CDR1 is MGHRA and CDR2 is YSYEKL. V lost 1 base and J lost 3, with 6 bases in between. CDR3 nucleotide sequence: TGCGCCAGCAGCCAAGTTGGGGACACCGGGGAGCTGTTTTTT. It encodes CASSQVGDTGELFF.

This clone has just a few counts. The chain recombines TRBV6-5 with TRBJ1-5, with D hard to call. The CDR3 consists of 16 residues. Per the germline V gene, CDR1 is MNHEY and CDR2 is SVGAGI. V gave up 2 bases and J gave up 6 bases, with 17 bases separating them. This CDR3 is CASSYTSRGSGQPQHF. CDR3 sequence (DNA): TGTGCCAGCAGTTACACCAGTCGGGGAAGCGGTCAGCCCCAGCATTTT.

CDR3 bases: TGTGCCAGTAGTATCCAGGGTGTAAACTATGGCTACACCTTC. Residues: CASSIQGVNYGYTF. The genes are TRBV19 and TRBJ1-2; D may be TRBD1 (5 bases). This CDR3 is built from 14 residues. V was clipped by 3 bases and J by 2 bases, with 10 bases between them. Looked up from germline, CDR1 is LNHDA and CDR2 is SQIVND (reference sequence). The full variable domain, its missing parts supplied by reference TRBV19 and TRBJ1-2, is DGGITQSPKYLFRKEGQNVTLSCEQNLNHDAMYWYRQDPGQGLRLIYYSQIVNDFQKGDIAEGYSVSREKKESFPLTVTSAQKNPTAFYLCASSIQGVNYGYTFGSGTRLTVV.

In its sample, this clone was seen a few times. The chain employs TRBV10-3 and TRBJ1-2; D is ambiguous. Trimming removed 2 bases at V and 4 bases at J, with 14 bases between. The CDR3 consists of 15 residues. The germline CDR1 and CDR2 sequences are ENHRY and SYGVKD. The CDR3 DNA reads TGTGCCATCAGTGAGCAGTCGGGAGGGCCCTATGGCTACACCTTC. It codes for CAISEQSGGPYGYTF.

The V call is TRBV6-6, the J call TRBJ2-2; 9 bases map to TRBD1. With 4 bases clipped from V and 4 bases from J, the junction kept 4 bases outside the gene matches. The CDR3 is 15 residues long. Germline V gene sequence: CDR1 MNHNY, CDR2 SVGAGI (reference sequence). CDR3 DNA: TGTGCCAGCAGTTTACAGGGGGCCAGCACCGGGGAGCTGTTTTTT. This encodes CASSLQGASTGELFF.

The rearrangement links TRBV5-8 to TRBJ1-4; TRBD1 might be the D (5 bases). The CDR3 totals 14 residues. Germline V gives CDR1 SGHTS, CDR2 YDEGEE. Trimming removed 8 bases at V and 7 bases at J, with 18 bases between. As DNA, the CDR3 is TGTGCCAGTCACGAACTAGGGACTTCTGAAAAACTGTTTTTT. Amino acids: CASHELGTSEKLFF.

This sequence joins TRBV7-8 and TRBJ1-5; 10 bases line up with TRBD1. The CDR3 loop spans 15 amino acids. Germline-derived CDR1 and CDR2 are SGHVS and FQNEAQ. With V trimmed by 5 bases and J by 7 bases, 8 bases remained unmatched. CDR3: CASSKMTGGEQPQHF. The CDR3 bases are TGTGCCAGCAGCAAAATGACAGGGGGCGAGCAGCCCCAGCATTTT. Looking up the rest from reference TRBV7-8 and TRBJ1-5 gives the full variable domain: GAGVSQSPRYKVAKRGQDVALRCDPISGHVSLFWYQQALGQGPEFLTYFQNEAQLDKSGLPSDRFFAERPEGSVSTLKIQRTQQEDSAVYLCASSKMTGGEQPQHFGDGTRLSIL.

As regards this clone: At one end the junction does not follow the germline gene, possibly because of a read error. This chain links TRBV19 with TRBJ2-3; TRBD2 agrees at 11 bases. The germline gives CDR1 LNHDA, CDR2 SQIVND (reference sequence). The CDR3 has 13 amino acids. CDR3 protein: CASRWLAGGQAHF. In nucleotides, the CDR3 is TGTGCCAGTAGGTGGCTAGCGGGGGGCCAGGCGCATTTT.

The chain links TRBV2 to TRBJ2-1, with D perhaps matching TRBD2 (5 bases). Germline V lookup: CDR1 SNHLY, CDR2 FYNNEI. The length of the CDR3 is 15 residues. Trimming left V 1 base short and J 5 bases short, with 12 bases between. This CDR3 is CASSEEVPGNNEQFF. CDR3 sequence (DNA): TGTGCCAGCAGTGAAGAGGTCCCCGGGAACAATGAGCAGTTCTTC.

The chain combines TRBV6-1 with TRBJ1-1; D is ambiguous. Germline assignment: CDR1 MNHNS and CDR2 SASEGT. The CDR3 is 11 amino acids. The V end was cut by 7 bases, the J end by 11 bases, with 14 bases between. The CDR3 region is CASTISTWAFF. The CDR3, as DNA: TGTGCCAGCACGATCAGTACATGGGCTTTCTTT.

The CDR3 coding sequence is TGTGCCAGCAGCTTTCGTACCATGGTAGTCGGCCCGAACACTGAAGCTTTCTTT. As protein: CASSFRTMVVGPNTEAFF. The genes are TRBV7-2 and TRBJ1-1; D unresolved. This CDR3 region has 18 residues. V was clipped by 3 bases and J by 1 base, with 21 bases between them. In germline, CDR1 is SGHTA, CDR2 FQGNSA.

The chain couples TRBV15 to TRBJ2-2; D unclear. Deletions cut 7 bases from V and 6 bases from J, with 15 bases between. This CDR3 is built from 14 residues. The germline CDR1 and CDR2 sequences are LNHNV and YYDKDF (reference sequence). Here the CDR3 DNA reads TGTGCCACCACCCCGCTGTTAGCCGCCGGGGAGCTGTTTTTT. Its protein is CATTPLLAAGELFF. The variable domain in full, completed from reference TRBV15 and TRBJ2-2, reads DAMVIQNPRYQVTQFGKPVTLSCSQTLNHNVMYWYQQKSSQAPKLLFHYYDKDFNNEADTPDNFQSRRPNTSFCFLDIRSPGLGDTAMYLCATTPLLAAGELFFGEGSRLTVL.

This chain connects TRBV29-1 to TRBJ2-1, with D possibly matching TRBD1 (5 bases). CDR1 is SQVTM and CDR2 is ANQGSEA in the germline V gene. This CDR3 is built from 13 residues. Between the trimmed V and J ends, which lost 6 bases and 10 bases, there was a span of 19 bases. The CDR3 DNA is TGCAGCGTGACGACAGTCGTGGACGGGGAGCAGTTCTTC. Protein product: CSVTTVVDGEQFF.

This chain joins TRBV2 and TRBJ2-1, with TRBD1 identical over 7 bases. The germline V gene encodes CDR1 SNHLY and CDR2 FYNNEI. The CDR3 consists of 12 residues. V was pared by 7 bases and J by 12 bases, with 9 bases of the junction left unmatched. CDR3: CASIPLDRTQFF. CDR3 DNA: TGTGCCAGCATCCCGCTGGACAGGACGCAGTTCTTC.

The chain recombines TRBV7-9 with TRBJ1-4, with D tentatively TRBD1 (6 bases). There are 19 residues in the CDR3. CDR1 is SEHNR, CDR2 FQNEAQ, per germline (reference sequence). Trimming stripped 1 base from V and 6 bases from J, with 24 bases between. The CDR3 nucleotides are TGTGCCAGCAGCTTAGTATCTATCGGGACACATTCTGCGGATGAAAAACTGTTTTTT. Translation gives CASSLVSIGTHSADEKLFF.

This chain joins TRBV6-6 and TRBJ2-7, with 9 nucleotides matching TRBD1. The CDR3 spans 14 residues. V lost 2 bases, J lost 2 bases, and 1 base stayed unmatched. Germline V gene sequence: CDR1 MNHNY, CDR2 SVGAGI (reference sequence). CDR3 DNA: TGTGCCAGCAGTTACGGACAGGGGACCTACGAGCAGTACTTC. Encoded protein: CASSYGQGTYEQYF.